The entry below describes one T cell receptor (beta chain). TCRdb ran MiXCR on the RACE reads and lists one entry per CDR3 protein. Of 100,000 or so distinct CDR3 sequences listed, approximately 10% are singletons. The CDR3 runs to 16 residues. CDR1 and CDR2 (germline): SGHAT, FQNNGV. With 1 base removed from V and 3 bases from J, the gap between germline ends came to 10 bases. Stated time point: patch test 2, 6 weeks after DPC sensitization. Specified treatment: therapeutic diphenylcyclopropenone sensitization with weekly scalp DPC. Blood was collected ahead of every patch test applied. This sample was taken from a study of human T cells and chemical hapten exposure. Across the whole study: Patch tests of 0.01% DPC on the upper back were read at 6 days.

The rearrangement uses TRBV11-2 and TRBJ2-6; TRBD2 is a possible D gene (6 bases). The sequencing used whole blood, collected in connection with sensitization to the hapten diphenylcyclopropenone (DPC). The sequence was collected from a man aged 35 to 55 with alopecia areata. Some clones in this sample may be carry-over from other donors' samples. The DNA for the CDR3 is TGTGCCAGCAGCTTAGTCTGGGGAGGTGGGGCCAACGTCCTGACTTTC. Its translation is CASSLVWGGGANVLTF.